The present T cell receptor beta chain was sequenced within a study of persistence of HIV-infected CD4 T cells. Study-wide context: The sample holds CD4+ T cells responsive to CMV or HIV-1 Gag. Study-wide results and caveats: Compared with CD3/CD28-stimulated cells, CMV- and Gag-responding cells showed lower TCRbeta richness. Rare CMV-responding cells carrying HIV-1 proviruses were not analyzed separately for TCR. Degenerate expanded CDR3beta sequences were enriched among CMV- and Gag-responding cells.

Germline lookup yields CDR1 KGHSH and CDR2 LQKENI. Trimming stripped 3 bases from V and 0 bases from J, with 15 bases between. This CDR3 has 17 residues. Cells were stimulated with CMV-infected fibroblast lysates at approximately 10 ug/mL. Memory cells lacking CD40L and CD69 with high CD45RO were sorted. Of note for this clone: Its antigen is as yet unknown.

The libraries were made with immunoSEQ version 4 in survey mode. Data came from immunoSEQ multiplex PCR; TCRdb stores just in-frame clones and leaves some out. The table lists fewer than 40,000 clones, around 76% of them singletons, with roughly 6.7% in the top ten. The TCR comes from an adult woman with HIV who was CMV-seropositive. The sample was CD4+ T cells sorted from PBMCs after roughly 19-hour stimulation, taken from a patient who received antiretroviral therapy. The chain has TRBV18 and TRBJ2-4; maybe TRBD1 (6 bases). CDR3: CASSPRGPGVAKNIQYF. The CDR3 nucleotides are TGTGCCAGCTCACCCAGGGGTCCCGGCGTAGCCAAAAACATTCAGTACTTC.